Following are 21 T cell receptor beta chains from one sample sequenced in a study of cytomegalovirus exposure and HLA in healthy donors. PCR primers comprised 60 Vbeta and 13 Jbeta primers. Some clones are missing from TCRdb's copy, which holds only in-frame ones; the method was immunoSEQ multiplex PCR. Here the sample spans about 72,000 clones, roughly four fifths being singletons. Sample: PBMCs. Every receptor here comes from a man aged 18-30 years in good health and CMV-seronegative.

The chain carries TRBV4-3 and TRBJ1-2; unclear D gene. CDR1 is LGHNA and CDR2 is YSLEER in the germline V gene. There are 17 residues in the CDR3. V lost 1 base and J lost 7, with 22 bases in between. CDR3 amino acids: CASSQGVRERIYSGYTF. The CDR3 DNA reads as TGCGCCAGCAGCCAAGGGGTCCGGGAAAGGATCTATAGTGGCTACACCTTC.

The chain carries TRBV4-2 and TRBJ2-6, with D perhaps TRBD1 (7 bases). CDR1 is LGHNA, CDR2 YNFKEQ, per germline. With 4 bases removed from V and 0 bases from J, the gap between germline ends came to 16 bases. The CDR3 has 18 amino acids. The CDR3 nucleotides are TGTGCCAGCAGCCGAGGAGGGACAGCTTACTCTGGGGCCAACGTCCTGACTTTC. The encoded protein is CASSRGGTAYSGANVLTF.

The chain recombines TRBV29-1 with TRBJ2-1; D is perhaps TRBD2 (6 bases). CDR1 and CDR2 (germline): SQVTM, ANQGSEA. V was trimmed by 6 bases and J by 2 bases, leaving 11 bases between them. This CDR3 has 13 amino acids. The CDR3 is CSVETRPYNEQFF. The CDR3 DNA sequence: TGCAGCGTAGAGACTAGACCCTACAATGAGCAGTTCTTC.

The genes are TRBV5-5 and TRBJ1-2; D may be TRBD1 (5 bases). CDR3 size: 14 residues. V lost 1 base, J lost 7 bases, and 14 bases lay in between. Germline V gene sequence: CDR1 SGHKS, CDR2 YYEKEE (reference sequence). CDR3 in amino acids: CASSLRAGKGGYTF. As DNA, the CDR3 is TGTGCCAGCAGCTTGAGGGCAGGGAAGGGTGGCTACACCTTC.

The chain carries TRBV4-2 and TRBJ1-1, with unresolved D. The V and J ends lost 0 bases and 5 bases respectively, with 19 bases between them. CDR3 length: 17 amino acids. Germline V gene lookup returns CDR1 LGHNA and CDR2 YNFKEQ. The CDR3 DNA follows: TGTGCCAGCAGCCAAGAGGAGTTAGGGTCTCGGGATACTGAAGCTTTCTTT. Its translation: CASSQEELGSRDTEAFF.

The chain carries TRBV15 and TRBJ2-3; D is possibly TRBD1 (5 bases). CDR1 is LNHNV, CDR2 YYDKDF, per germline (reference sequence). Trimming removed 0 bases from V and 0 bases from J, with 7 bases in between. The CDR3 sequence is 15 residues long. As DNA, the CDR3 is TGTGCCACCAGCAGAGATCCAGGGAGCACAGATACGCAGTATTTT. Amino acids: CATSRDPGSTDTQYF.

In this sample, this clone turned up a few times. The chain joins TRBV11-2 to TRBJ2-3; D unresolved. The CDR3 loop spans 14 amino acids. The germline CDR1 and CDR2 sequences are SGHAT and FQNNGV. V was cut by 7 bases and J by 6 bases, with 17 bases left in between. The CDR3 sequence is CASTPFRSADTQYF. Here the CDR3 DNA reads TGTGCCAGCACCCCGTTCCGATCTGCGGATACGCAGTATTTT.

This chain links TRBV29-1 with TRBJ2-1, with unresolved D. The CDR3 length is 14 residues. Germline V gives CDR1 SQVTM, CDR2 ANQGSEA. Trimming pared 4 bases from V and 0 bases from J, leaving 10 bases between. The CDR3 DNA sequence: TGCAGCGTTGGGCAGGCGAGCTCCTACAATGAGCAGTTCTTC. Its protein product is CSVGQASSYNEQFF.

This clone was picked up a small number of times. This chain links TRBV6-5 with TRBJ1-5; D is possibly TRBD1 (5 bases). Trimming shortened V by 2 bases and J by 0 bases, and 8 bases separated the two germline ends. Germline V gene lookup returns CDR1 MNHEY and CDR2 SVGAGI. CDR3 size: 15 residues. Here the CDR3 reads CASSYGGDSNQPQHF. Written as DNA, the CDR3 is TGTGCCAGCAGTTACGGAGGGGATAGCAATCAGCCCCAGCATTTT.

CDR3 sequence: CASSPPTSGAYNEQFF. In DNA, the CDR3 is TGTGCCAGCTCACCACCGACTAGCGGGGCCTACAATGAGCAGTTCTTC. This rearrangement joins TRBV18 to TRBJ2-1; the match to TRBD2 covers 11 bases. CDR3 length equals 16 residues. V shed 0 bases and J 2 bases; nucleotides not matched to a gene: 0. Germline V gives CDR1 KGHSH, CDR2 LQKENI.

The rearrangement links TRBV6-6 to TRBJ2-3; 11 bases match TRBD2. The CDR3 sequence is 16 residues long. The germline V gene encodes CDR1 MNHNY and CDR2 SVGAGI (reference sequence). J was trimmed by 6 bases and V by 0 bases; bases with no gene match: 5. CDR3 nucleotides: TGTGCCAGCAGTTACTCTAGCGGGGGGGTTCAGGATACGCAGTATTTT. Protein: CASSYSSGGVQDTQYF.

The J gene is TRBJ2-3, the V gene TRBV9, with D unclear. Trimming removed 0 bases from V and 6 bases from J, with 8 bases in between. Germline V gene lookup returns CDR1 SGDLS and CDR2 YYNGEE. The length of the CDR3 is 13 residues. The CDR3 region is CASSVGSEDTQYF. CDR3 bases: TGTGCCAGCAGCGTAGGGTCGGAGGATACGCAGTATTTT.

The chain couples TRBV19 to TRBJ1-1; tentatively, D is TRBD1 (5 bases). The CDR3 extends over 12 amino acids. Per germline, CDR1 LNHDA and CDR2 SQIVND (reference sequence). Between the trimmed V and J ends, which lost 7 bases and 9 bases, there was a span of 15 bases. CDR3 protein: CASKFSGEKAFF. DNA of the CDR3: TGTGCCAGTAAATTTTCGGGGGAGAAAGCTTTCTTT.

This clone has only a few counts. The V gene is TRBV27, the J gene TRBJ2-1, with 7 positions matching TRBD1. CDR1 is MNHEY and CDR2 is SMNVEV in the germline V gene (reference sequence). V shed 3 bases, J shed 6 bases, and the junction held 8 bases outside the gene matches. CDR3 size: 15 residues. CDR3 bases: TGTGCCAGCAGTTTCCAGAACAGGGGACCCAATGAGCAGTTCTTC. This gives the protein CASSFQNRGPNEQFF.

The chain carries TRBV10-1 and TRBJ2-5, with D tentatively TRBD1 (6 bases). Germline CDR1 WNHNN, CDR2 SYGVQD (reference sequence). The CDR3 consists of 15 residues. Trimming pared 0 bases from V and 2 bases from J, leaving 10 bases between. For the CDR3, the DNA is TGCGCCAGCAGTGAGTCGAGGACAGCACAAGAGACCCAGTACTTC. It is translated as CASSESRTAQETQYF.

The genes are TRBV19 and TRBJ1-5, with TRBD1 as a possible D gene (5 bases). V shed 4 bases and J shed 9 bases, with 13 bases lying between them. Germline V gene sequence: CDR1 LNHDA, CDR2 SQIVND (reference sequence). The CDR3 has 13 residues. This CDR3 reads CASSTGGEVPQHF. The CDR3, as DNA: TGTGCCAGTAGTACCGGGGGAGAGGTGCCCCAGCATTTT.

CDR3 nucleotide sequence: TGCAGCGCCCGGGACATCAATTACGAGCAGTACTTC. It specifies CSARDINYEQYF. The gene calls are TRBV29-1 and TRBJ2-7; TRBD1 might be the D (6 bases). CDR3 length equals 12 residues. V shed 7 bases and J shed 4 bases, with 14 bases lying between them. Germline assignment: CDR1 SQVTM and CDR2 ANQGSEA.

This clone was observed a handful of times. This chain joins TRBV9 and TRBJ2-6, with D possibly being TRBD1 (5 bases). V lost 4 bases and J lost 2, with 13 bases in between. CDR1 is SGDLS, CDR2 YYNGEE, per germline. This CDR3 is 16 amino acids long. CDR3 loop: CASSYYRRAGANVLTF. The CDR3, as DNA: TGTGCCAGCAGCTATTACAGGCGCGCTGGGGCCAACGTCCTGACTTTC.

This chain links TRBV7-9 with TRBJ2-7; D may be TRBD1 (5 bases). Trimming removed 2 bases from V and 0 bases from J, with 11 bases in between. This CDR3 spans 15 amino acids. Germline V CDR1 and CDR2: SEHNR, FQNEAQ (reference sequence). CDR3 protein: CASSLPQGLSYEQYF. The CDR3 DNA reads TGTGCCAGCAGCTTACCGCAGGGTCTCTCCTACGAGCAGTACTTC.

The chain couples TRBV10-3 to TRBJ1-4; 7 bases are shared with TRBD1. The CDR3 loop spans 15 amino acids. Losses at the gene ends were 2 bases for V and 3 bases for J; bases not matched to a gene: 3. Per the germline V gene, CDR1 is ENHRY and CDR2 is SYGVKD. The CDR3 DNA reads TGTGCCATCAGTGAGGGGGGACAGTCTAATGAAAAACTGTTTTTT. It codes for CAISEGGQSNEKLFF.

V is TRBV18 and J is TRBJ2-3; D is uncertain. Trimming cost V 5 bases and J 6 bases, with 24 bases left between them. This CDR3 is 17 amino acids long. The germline CDR1 and CDR2 sequences are KGHSH and LQKENI. CDR3 region: CASSSPPSVRSTDTQYF. CDR3 coding DNA: TGTGCCAGCTCATCTCCGCCTTCTGTGAGGTCGACGGATACGCAGTATTTT.